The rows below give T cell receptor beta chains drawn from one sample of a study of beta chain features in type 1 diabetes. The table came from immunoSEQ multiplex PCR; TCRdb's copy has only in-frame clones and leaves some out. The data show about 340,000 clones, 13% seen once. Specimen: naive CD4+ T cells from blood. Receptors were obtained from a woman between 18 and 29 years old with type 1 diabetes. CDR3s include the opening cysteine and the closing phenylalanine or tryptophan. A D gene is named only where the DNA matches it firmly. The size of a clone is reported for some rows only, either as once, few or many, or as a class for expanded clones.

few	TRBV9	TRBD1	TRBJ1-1	TGTGCCAGCAGCGCGGGGACAGCGCGGCGTGAAGCTTTCTTT	CASSAGTARREAFF
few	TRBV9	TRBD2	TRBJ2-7	TGTGCCAGCAGCGTATCTTTGGGCGGGAGGGGATCCTCCTACGAGCAGTACTTC	CASSVSLGGRGSSYEQYF
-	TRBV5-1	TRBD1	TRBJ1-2	TGCGCCAGCAGCCCCGGACAGGAGGTCTATGGCTACACCTTC	CASSPGQEVYGYTF
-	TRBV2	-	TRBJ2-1	TGTGCCAGCAGCGCGTACAATGAGCAGTTCTTC	CASSAYNEQFF
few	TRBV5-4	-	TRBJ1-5	TGTGCCAGCAGCCCCTTTGGAGACGGGAATCAGCCCCAGCATTTT	CASSPFGDGNQPQHF
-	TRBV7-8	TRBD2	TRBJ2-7	TGTGCCAGCAGCTTCCGGACTAGCGGCCTGGGTAGATACGAGCAGTACTTC	CASSFRTSGLGRYEQYF
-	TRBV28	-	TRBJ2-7	TGTGCCAGCACTGCGAGGGTCGGGAACTCCGAGCAGTACTTC	CASTARVGNSEQYF
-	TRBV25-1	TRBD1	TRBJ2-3	TGTGCCAGCAGTGAACAGAGGACAGGGGGGAGCACAGATACGCAGTATTTT	CASSEQRTGGSTDTQYF
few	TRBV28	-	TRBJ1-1	TGTGCCAGCAGTCCTCACAGGGTAGCAGCTTTCTTT	CASSPHRVAAFF
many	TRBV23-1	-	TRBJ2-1	TGCGCCCCCGGGAATGAGCAGTTCTTC	CAPGNEQFF
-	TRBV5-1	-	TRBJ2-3	TGCGCCAGCAGGGGCGTTAGCACAGATACGCAGTATTTT	CASRGVSTDTQYF
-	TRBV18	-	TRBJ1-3	TGTGCCAGCTCACTAGACTCTGGAAACACCATATATTTT	CASSLDSGNTIYF
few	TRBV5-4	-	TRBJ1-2	TGTGCCAGCAGCGTCTCGGTCGCATACTATGGCTACACCTTC	CASSVSVAYYGYTF
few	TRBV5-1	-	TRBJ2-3	TGCGCCAGCAGCAACCTCCCTAGCATCAATACAGATACGCAGTATTTT	CASSNLPSINTDTQYF
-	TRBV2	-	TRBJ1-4	TGTGCCAGCAGAGAGGGGGAGGGTGAAAAACTGTTTTTT	CASREGEGEKLFF
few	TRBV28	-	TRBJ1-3	TGTGCCAGCAGAGCCTCTGGAAACACCATATATTTT	CASRASGNTIYF
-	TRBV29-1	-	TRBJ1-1	TGCAGCGGGTTCGGGACAAAAGGGAACACTGAAGCTTTCTTT	CSGFGTKGNTEAFF
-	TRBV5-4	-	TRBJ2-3	TGTGCCAGCAGCTTGGGTAATACGCAGTATTTT	CASSLGNTQYF
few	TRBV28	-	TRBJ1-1	TGTGCCAGCAGTTTAGATTTAACTGAAAGCGCTTTCTTT	CASSLDLTESAFF
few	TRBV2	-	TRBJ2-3	TGTGCCAGCAGTGAATATCCCCTCACGCAGTATTTT	CASSEYPLTQYF
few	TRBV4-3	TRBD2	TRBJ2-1	TGCGCCAGCAGCCAAGATAGGGGGGTTTTGCTAGCGGGATATGGTGAGCAGTTCTTC	CASSQDRGVLLAGYGEQFF
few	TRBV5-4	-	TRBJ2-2	TGTGCCAGCAGCCCCCGGGGATGGGGCACCGGGGAGCTGTTTTTT	CASSPRGWGTGELFF
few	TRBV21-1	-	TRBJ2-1	TGTGCCAGCAGCAAAGAATACAGCTCCTACAATGAGCAGTTCTTC	CASSKEYSSYNEQFF
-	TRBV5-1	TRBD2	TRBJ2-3	TGCGCCAGCAGCCCCGGGACTAGCGCAGATACGCAGTATTTT	CASSPGTSADTQYF
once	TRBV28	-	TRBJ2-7	TGTGCCAGCAGTGTAGGGGACAACTCCTACGAGCAGTACTTC	CASSVGDNSYEQYF
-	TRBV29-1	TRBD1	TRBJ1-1	TGCAGCGTTGGGAGCGACAGGGCGGGGAACACTGAAGCTTTCTTT	CSVGSDRAGNTEAFF
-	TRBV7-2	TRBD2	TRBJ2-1	TGTGCCAGCAGCCAAGCCGGGACTAGCGGGAGTGGTGAGCAGTTCTTC	CASSQAGTSGSGEQFF
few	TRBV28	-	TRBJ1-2	TGTGCCGGAGCCGGCCTACTTAACTATGGCTACACCTTC	CAGAGLLNYGYTF
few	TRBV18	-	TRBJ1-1	TGTGCCAGCTCACCCCAGGTGAACACTGAAGCTTTCTTT	CASSPQVNTEAFF